The rows below give T cell receptor beta chains drawn from one sample of a study of blood T cells in healthy people across ages. Using its own MiXCR run on the 5' RACE reads, TCRdb lists one record per CDR3 protein. In the table there are hundreds of thousands of distinct CDR3 sequences, roughly 50% of which are singletons. The sequenced material came from blood. The receptors were sampled from a man aged 25-45 years in good health. The CDR3 runs from the conserved cysteine through the conserved F or W. The order of the fields is V gene, D gene, J gene, clone size, CDR3 protein, CDR3 DNA. D genes are given only for firm matches. Clone sizes are given selectively: once, few, many, or a class where the clone is expanded.

TRBV11-2	TRBD1	TRBJ1-2	-	CASSLDPQGAYGYTF	TGTGCCAGCAGCTTAGATCCCCAGGGGGCTTATGGCTACACCTTC
TRBV21-1	-	TRBJ2-7	few	CASSKGVSSSYEQYF	TGTGCCAGCAGCAAAGGGGTCTCGAGCTCCTACGAGCAGTACTTC
TRBV7-2	-	TRBJ1-2	-	CASTQMAGSHYGYTF	TGTGCCAGCACCCAGATGGCAGGGTCCCACTATGGCTACACCTTC
TRBV20-1	-	TRBJ1-2	-	CSTRAVNYGYTF	TGCAGTACTAGGGCGGTTAACTATGGCTACACCTTC
TRBV6-1	TRBD2	TRBJ2-1	-	CASSEPGLAGGEQFF	TGTGCCAGCAGTGAACCCGGACTAGCGGGAGGCGAGCAGTTCTTC
TRBV5-1	-	TRBJ2-3	few	CASSAGTTSTDTQYF	TGCGCCAGCAGCGCCGGGACGACTAGCACAGATACGCAGTATTTT
TRBV7-9	TRBD2	TRBJ2-3	few	CASSLGASGGTDTQYF	TGTGCCAGCAGCTTAGGGGCTAGCGGAGGCACAGATACGCAGTATTTT
TRBV7-9	-	TRBJ2-7	-	CASSLGSISFEQYF	TGTGCCAGCAGCTTAGGGAGTATCAGTTTCGAGCAGTACTTC
TRBV4-3	-	TRBJ2-2	-	CASSQEGSGGANTGELFF	TGCGCCAGCAGCCAAGAGGGTTCGGGGGGCGCGAACACCGGGGAGCTGTTTTTT
TRBV13	-	TRBJ1-1	-	CASLRETENYEAFF	TGTGCCAGCCTCAGAGAGACAGAGAATTATGAAGCTTTCTTT
TRBV6-5	TRBD1	TRBJ2-4	few	CASSPRQGVNIQYF	TGTGCCAGCAGCCCCCGACAGGGGGTAAACATTCAGTACTTC
TRBV7-2	TRBD2	TRBJ2-7	-	CASSHRPGGFGGAREQYF	TGTGCCAGCAGCCACCGACCTGGGGGCTTCGGGGGGGCAAGAGAGCAGTACTTC
TRBV12-3/TRBV12-4	-	TRBJ2-7	many	CASSFGQSYEQYF	TGTGCCAGCAGTTTTGGTCAATCCTACGAGCAGTACTTC
TRBV24-1	TRBD1	TRBJ2-1	-	CATSGTGYNEQFF	TGTGCCACCAGTGGGACAGGCTACAATGAGCAGTTCTTC
TRBV7-2	-	TRBJ2-5	-	CASSPKPKGRGYQETQYF	TGTGCCAGCAGCCCAAAGCCTAAGGGTAGGGGATACCAAGAGACCCAGTACTTC
TRBV7-9	-	TRBJ2-1	-	CASSLEALNEQFF	TGTGCCAGCAGCTTAGAGGCCCTGAATGAGCAGTTCTTC
TRBV27	TRBD1	TRBJ2-5	-	CASSTEGAEETQYF	TGTGCCAGCAGCACTGAGGGGGCTGAGGAGACCCAGTACTTC
TRBV20-1	TRBD1	TRBJ2-1	few	CSARTGTGGPNEQFF	TGCAGTGCCCGAACCGGGACAGGGGGACCCAATGAGCAGTTCTTC
TRBV18	-	TRBJ2-3	few	CASSPRQGGSTDTQYF	TGTGCCAGCTCACCTCGACAAGGGGGAAGCACAGATACGCAGTATTTT
TRBV7-2	TRBD1	TRBJ2-7	-	CASSSPDRGGYYEQYF	TGTGCCAGCAGCTCCCCGGACAGGGGAGGATACTACGAGCAGTACTTC
TRBV4-1	-	TRBJ2-1	few	CASSNAESYNEQFF	TGCGCCAGCAGCAATGCCGAGTCCTACAATGAGCAGTTCTTC
TRBV7-6	TRBD2	TRBJ2-3	-	CASSPTSGGAGDTQYF	TGTGCCAGCAGCCCGACAAGCGGGGGGGCGGGGGATACGCAGTATTTT
TRBV29-1	-	TRBJ2-5	-	CSVVGAEQETQYF	TGCAGCGTTGTTGGTGCCGAGCAAGAGACCCAGTACTTC
TRBV2	-	TRBJ1-4	-	CASRVEKLFF	TGTGCCAGCAGGGTTGAAAAACTGTTTTTT
TRBV4-3	-	TRBJ2-7	-	CASSQVLDSDYEQYF	TGCGCCAGCAGCCAAGTGTTAGATTCTGACTACGAGCAGTACTTC
TRBV20-1	TRBD2	TRBJ2-7	-	CSANLGTRGSYEQYF	TGCAGTGCCAACCTAGGGACTAGGGGGAGTTACGAGCAGTACTTC
TRBV20-1	-	TRBJ1-5	-	CSARDNNQPQHF	TGCAGTGCTAGAGATAACAATCAGCCCCAGCATTTT
TRBV14	-	TRBJ2-5	-	CASSQASWLETQYF	TGTGCCAGCAGCCAAGCTTCGTGGTTAGAGACCCAGTACTTC
TRBV20-1	-	TRBJ2-7	-	CSALNREKAYEQYF	TGCAGTGCGCTCAACCGGGAAAAAGCCTACGAGCAGTACTTC
TRBV7-7	-	TRBJ2-7	-	CASALNPGTKYEQYF	TGTGCTAGCGCGCTCAACCCGGGGACAAAGTACGAGCAGTACTTC
TRBV10-3	TRBD1	TRBJ2-5	few	CAISGNENRDSQETQYF	TGTGCCATCAGTGGAAACGAAAACCGGGACAGCCAAGAGACCCAGTACTTC
TRBV7-2	-	TRBJ2-1	-	CASSLGPLARLQFF	TGTGCCAGCAGCTTAGGTCCACTAGCCCGATTGCAGTTCTTC
TRBV3-1	TRBD1	TRBJ1-1	few	CATLQGAPPGLNTEAFF	TGTGCCACCTTACAGGGGGCCCCTCCCGGGTTGAACACTGAAGCTTTCTTT
TRBV12-3/TRBV12-4	TRBD1	TRBJ1-2	-	CASRRGGKGYTF	TGTGCCAGCAGACGAGGGGGCAAAGGCTACACCTTC
TRBV20-1	TRBD1	TRBJ2-1	-	CSVQGDRGGEQFF	TGCAGTGTTCAGGGGGACAGGGGAGGGGAGCAGTTCTTC
TRBV28	-	TRBJ2-1	-	CASSKALTLDEQFF	TGTGCCAGCAGTAAGGCTCTGACCCTCGATGAGCAGTTCTTC
TRBV5-1	-	TRBJ2-6	-	CASTHEPRSGANVLTF	TGCGCCAGCACGCATGAACCTAGGTCCGGGGCCAACGTCCTGACTTTC
TRBV7-2	-	TRBJ1-2	few	CASSSTGPGAYGYTF	TGTGCCAGCAGCTCCACTGGCCCGGGGGCGTATGGCTACACCTTC
TRBV5-1	-	TRBJ2-5	-	CASSLLDSQETQYF	TGCGCCAGCAGCCTATTGGACAGTCAAGAGACCCAGTACTTC
TRBV7-3	-	TRBJ2-3	-	CASSSIPGAPFSDTQYF	TGTGCCAGCAGCTCTATACCGGGGGCTCCATTCTCTGATACGCAGTATTTT
TRBV5-1	-	TRBJ2-6	once	CASRSQGSSGANVLTF	TGCGCCAGTCGGAGCCAGGGGAGCTCTGGGGCCAACGTCCTGACTTTC
TRBV7-2	TRBD2	TRBJ2-1	-	CASSSTSGRNDEQFF	TGTGCCAGCAGCTCGACTAGCGGGAGGAATGATGAGCAGTTCTTC
TRBV12-3/TRBV12-4	-	TRBJ2-7	-	CASSFASSYNEQYF	TGTGCCAGCAGTTTTGCTAGCAGTTACAATGAGCAGTACTTC
TRBV20-1	TRBD2	TRBJ2-7	few	CSAIEGGRAGEQYF	TGCAGTGCCATCGAGGGCGGGAGGGCCGGAGAGCAGTACTTC
TRBV5-1	-	TRBJ1-2	-	CASSDLGGRVISGYTF	TGCGCCAGCAGCGACTTGGGGGGGCGAGTTATCAGTGGCTACACCTTC
TRBV7-2	-	TRBJ2-1	-	CASSQHPEQFF	TGTGCCAGCAGTCAACATCCTGAGCAGTTCTTC
TRBV7-3	TRBD2	TRBJ2-5	few	CASSLDGGSFETQYF	TGTGCCAGCAGCTTAGACGGCGGGAGTTTCGAGACCCAGTACTTC
TRBV7-9	-	TRBJ2-1	-	CASSSSAQRQFF	TGTGCCAGCAGCTCTAGCGCCCAACGGCAGTTCTTC
TRBV7-3	-	TRBJ1-2	-	CASSFWPNRVFSYGYTF	TGTGCCAGCAGCTTTTGGCCCAACAGGGTTTTTTCCTATGGCTACACCTTC
TRBV11-2	TRBD2	TRBJ2-1	-	CASSEGLRGRSHEQFF	TGTGCCAGTAGCGAGGGGTTGCGCGGGAGGAGTCATGAGCAGTTCTTC
TRBV6-1	-	TRBJ1-5	-	CASSNDYSNQPQHF	TGTGCCAGCAGTAATGATTATAGCAATCAGCCCCAGCATTTT
TRBV5-1	-	TRBJ2-6	few	CASSLLQGSGANVLTF	TGCGCCAGCAGCTTGCTCCAGGGATCTGGGGCCAACGTCCTGACTTTC
TRBV4-3	-	TRBJ2-6	many	CASSQTAGANVLTF	TGCGCCAGCAGCCAAACAGCTGGGGCCAACGTCCTGACTTTC
TRBV20-1	-	TRBJ2-3	-	CSAPPTGLAQYF	TGCAGTGCCCCCCCGACGGGCTTGGCGCAGTATTTT
TRBV7-2	TRBD2	TRBJ2-3	-	CASSLEGGGVKAQYF	TGTGCTAGCAGCTTAGAGGGCGGGGGGGTGAAGGCGCAGTATTTT
TRBV20-1	-	TRBJ2-4	-	CSAREGGQPIKEQYF	TGCAGTGCTAGAGAAGGAGGGCAACCCATCAAGGAGCAGTACTTC
TRBV29-1	TRBD1	TRBJ1-1	-	CSVTGFYATAFF	TGCAGCGTGACAGGGTTTTATGCGACAGCTTTCTTT
TRBV5-6	TRBD2	TRBJ2-1	few	CASSLGLGGSIYGEQFF	TGTGCCAGCAGCTTGGGTCTAGGCGGGAGTATCTATGGTGAGCAGTTCTTC
TRBV2	-	TRBJ2-7	few	CASRGDGYEQYF	TGTGCCAGCAGGGGCGACGGCTACGAGCAGTACTTC
TRBV20-1	TRBD2	TRBJ2-7	-	CSGPLAGGHNEQYF	TGCAGTGGCCCGCTAGCGGGGGGCCACAATGAGCAGTACTTC